The 13 T cell receptor beta chains presented below share a single source sample, sequenced in a study of blood T cell repertoires in COVID-19. TCRdb's table, derived via immunoSEQ multiplex PCR, lists solely in-frame clones and lacks some. The sample carries around 70,000 clones, 90% to 95% recorded once. The specimen was peripheral blood. The receptors originated from a human donor in a cohort sampled during active COVID-19.

The chain recombines TRBV28 with TRBJ2-4; 11 nucleotides match TRBD2. Germline V lookup: CDR1 MDHEN, CDR2 SYDVKM. The CDR3 is 17 residues long. V trimming: 3 bases; J trimming: 2 bases; junction bases outside the gene matches: 6. The CDR3 nucleotides are TGTGCCAGCAGTTTTACTAGCGGGAGTGATTCCAAAAACATTCAGTACTTC. Protein: CASSFTSGSDSKNIQYF.

The chain recombines TRBV7-9 with TRBJ2-1, with TRBD2 matching over 8 bases. After removal of 7 bases from V and 7 bases from J, the junction contained 15 bases not matched to a gene. Germline V gene data show CDR1 as SEHNR and CDR2 as FQNEAQ (reference sequence). The CDR3 extends over 16 amino acids. The CDR3 loop is CASKGGSASGLNEQFF. In nucleotides, the CDR3 is TGTGCCAGCAAAGGGGGTTCGGCTAGCGGGCTAAATGAGCAGTTCTTC. The full variable domain, its missing parts supplied by reference TRBV7-9 and TRBJ2-1, is DTGVSQNPRHKITKRGQNVTFRCDPISEHNRLYWYRQTLGQGPEFLTYFQNEAQLEKSRLLSDRFSAERPKGSFSTLEIQRTEQGDSAMYLCASKGGSASGLNEQFFGPGTRLTVL.

The chain combines TRBV28 with TRBJ2-2, with 9 nucleotides matching TRBD1. The CDR3 spans 15 residues. Losses at the gene ends were 4 bases for V and 4 bases for J; bases not matched to a gene: 4. The V gene's germline CDR1 is MDHEN and CDR2 SYDVKM. Here the CDR3 reads CASSSRTGVTGELFF. For the CDR3, the DNA is TGTGCCAGCAGTTCACGGACAGGGGTCACCGGGGAGCTGTTTTTT.

This chain links TRBV11-2 with TRBJ2-3; 7 bases are shared with TRBD2. The CDR3 covers 15 residues. Per germline, CDR1 SGHAT and CDR2 FQNNGV. Trimming at V came to 3 bases and at J to 2 bases, leaving 5 bases not matched to a gene. The CDR3 DNA sequence: TGTGCCAGCAGCTTCTGGGGGGGGGACACAGATACGCAGTATTTT. The encoded protein is CASSFWGGDTDTQYF.

The V call is TRBV3-1 (or the pseudogene TRBV3-2), the J call TRBJ2-6; TRBD2 matches 9 bases. V shed 3 bases, J shed 2 bases, and the junction held 2 bases outside the gene matches. The CDR3 consists of 16 residues. Germline CDR1 LGHDT, CDR2 YNNKEL (reference sequence). The CDR3 DNA reads as TGTGCCAGCAGCCAGATAGCGGGAGCTGGGGCCAACGTCCTGACTTTC. This translates into CASSQIAGAGANVLTF.

The chain uses TRBV7-2 and TRBJ2-7, with D hard to call. In germline, CDR1 is SGHTA, CDR2 FQGNSA. The CDR3 sequence is 14 residues long. The V end lost 1 base, the J end lost 2 bases, and 9 bases lay between the germline ends. The CDR3 reads CASSLVVRTYEQYF. The CDR3 DNA sequence: TGTGCCAGCAGCTTAGTGGTGCGTACCTACGAGCAGTACTTC.

This clone was detected only once. The genes are TRBV19 and TRBJ2-1; no firm D call. Germline V gene sequence: CDR1 LNHDA, CDR2 SQIVND (reference sequence). Trimming took off 3 bases at V and 8 bases at J, with 11 bases between the two ends. CDR3 size: 13 residues. The CDR3 here is CASSMAYYYEQFF. The CDR3 bases are TGTGCCAGTAGTATGGCCTACTATTATGAGCAGTTCTTC.

This chain connects TRBV15 to TRBJ2-1; TRBD2 agrees at 10 bases. The ends lost 3 bases at V and 9 bases at J; junction bases unmatched: 5. From germline, CDR1 is LNHNV and CDR2 YYDKDF (reference sequence). The CDR3 length is 14 residues. CDR3 coding DNA: TGTGCCACCAGCAGGGGGCAGCGGGAGGGTGAGCAGTTCTTC. Encoded protein: CATSRGQREGEQFF.

The gene calls are TRBV4-1 and TRBJ1-2, with a tentative D call TRBD1 (5 bases). CDR3 length equals 14 residues. The V gene lost 2 bases and the J gene lost 4 bases, with 11 bases spanning the gap. The germline CDR1 and CDR2 sequences are MGHRA and YSYEKL. The CDR3 here is CASSQPGLLYGYTF. CDR3 DNA sequence: TGCGCCAGCAGCCAACCGGGACTGCTCTATGGCTACACCTTC.

The chain joins TRBV28 to TRBJ2-7; 7 nucleotides align to TRBD1. This CDR3 comprises 14 residues. Germline loops: CDR1 MDHEN, CDR2 SYDVKM. V shed 6 bases, J shed 4 bases, and the junction held 9 bases outside the gene matches. The CDR3 DNA reads as TGTGCCAGCAGGCTCAACAGGGGATTATACGAGCAGTACTTC. Translation: CASRLNRGLYEQYF.

The V call is TRBV7-9, the J call TRBJ2-3; the match to TRBD2 covers 9 bases. The CDR3 extends over 14 amino acids. From germline, CDR1 is SEHNR and CDR2 FQNEAQ (reference sequence). The J segment lost 4 bases and the V segment lost 5 bases, leaving 4 bases of the junction unmatched. Here the CDR3 reads CASSQRGGADTQYF. The CDR3 region has the DNA TGTGCCAGCAGCCAGCGCGGGGGGGCAGATACGCAGTATTTT.

Details on this clone: This sample includes further DNA sequences coding for the same CDR3. This chain links TRBV24-1 with TRBJ2-2; 9 bases map to TRBD2. The CDR3 is 15 residues long. Unmatched junction bases numbered 7, after V lost 4 bases and J lost 8 bases. Germline V CDR1 and CDR2: KGHDR, SFDVKD. The CDR3 here is CATSDPSGDAGELFF. The CDR3 region has the DNA TGTGCCACCAGTGACCCTAGCGGGGATGCTGGGGAGCTGTTTTTT.

This rearrangement joins TRBV3-1 (or the pseudogene TRBV3-2) to TRBJ1-5, with D perhaps matching TRBD1 (6 bases). Between the trimmed V and J ends, which lost 0 bases and 4 bases, there was a span of 10 bases. CDR3 size: 15 residues. Germline CDR1 reads LGHDT; CDR2 reads YNNKEL (reference sequence). The CDR3 region has the DNA TGTGCCAGCAGCCAAGATGCAACAGGGAATCAGCCCCAGCATTTT. Its protein is CASSQDATGNQPQHF.